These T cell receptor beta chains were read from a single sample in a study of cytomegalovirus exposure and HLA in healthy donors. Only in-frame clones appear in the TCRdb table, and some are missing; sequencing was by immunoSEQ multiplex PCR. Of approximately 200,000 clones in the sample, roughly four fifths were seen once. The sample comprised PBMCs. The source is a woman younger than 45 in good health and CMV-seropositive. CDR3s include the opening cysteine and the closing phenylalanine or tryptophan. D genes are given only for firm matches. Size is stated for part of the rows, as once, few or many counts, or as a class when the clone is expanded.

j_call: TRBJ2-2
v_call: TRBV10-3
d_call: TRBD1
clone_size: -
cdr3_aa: CAISQTGTDTGELFF
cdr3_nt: TGTGCCATCAGTCAGACAGGGACGGACACCGGGGAGCTGTTTTTT

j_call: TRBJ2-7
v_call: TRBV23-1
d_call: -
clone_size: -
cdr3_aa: CASSQSRRSGEQYF
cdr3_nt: TGCGCCAGCAGTCAATCGAGACGGTCGGGCGAGCAGTACTTC

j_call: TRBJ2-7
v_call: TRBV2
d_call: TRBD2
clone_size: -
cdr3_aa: CASSELAGGPYEQYF
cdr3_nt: TGTGCCAGCAGTGAGCTAGCGGGAGGGCCCTACGAGCAGTACTTC

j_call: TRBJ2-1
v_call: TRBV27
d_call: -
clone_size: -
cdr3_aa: CASDPGKKRYNEQFF
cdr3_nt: TGTGCCAGCGACCCGGGAAAGAAGAGGTACAATGAGCAGTTCTTC

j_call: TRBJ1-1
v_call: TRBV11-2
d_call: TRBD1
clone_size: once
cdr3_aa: CASSPDRVTEAFF
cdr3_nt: TGTGCCAGCAGCCCCGACAGGGTCACTGAAGCTTTCTTT

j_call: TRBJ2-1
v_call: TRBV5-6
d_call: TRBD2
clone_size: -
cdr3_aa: CASSLSTSVASGRNEQFF
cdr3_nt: TGTGCCAGCAGCTTGTCCACCAGCGTCGCTAGCGGGAGGAATGAGCAGTTCTTC

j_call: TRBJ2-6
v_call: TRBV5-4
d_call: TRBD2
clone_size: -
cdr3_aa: CASSYGLAGRAAGANVLTF
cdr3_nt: TGTGCCAGCAGCTACGGACTAGCGGGAAGAGCGGCGGGGGCCAACGTCCTGACTTTC

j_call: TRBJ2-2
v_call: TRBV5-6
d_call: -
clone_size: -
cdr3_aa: CASSLRRVRETGELFF
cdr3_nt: TGTGCCAGCAGCCTCCGCCGGGTCCGGGAGACAGGGGAGCTGTTTTTT

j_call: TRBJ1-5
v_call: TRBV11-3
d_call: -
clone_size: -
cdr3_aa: CASSFGSGIRGQPQHF
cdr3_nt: TGTGCCAGCAGCTTCGGTTCAGGGATACGCGGCCAGCCCCAGCATTTT

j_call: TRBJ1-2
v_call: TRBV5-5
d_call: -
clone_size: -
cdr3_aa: CASSETGTPNYGYTF
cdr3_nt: TGTGCCAGCAGCGAAACGGGGACTCCTAACTATGGCTACACCTTC

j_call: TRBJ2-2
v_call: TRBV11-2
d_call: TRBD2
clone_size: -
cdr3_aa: CASSLRATSVGELFF
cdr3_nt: TGTGCCAGCAGCTTACGCGCGACTAGCGTCGGGGAGCTGTTTTTT

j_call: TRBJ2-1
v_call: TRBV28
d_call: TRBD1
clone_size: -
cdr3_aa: CASITTNAGQGINEQFF
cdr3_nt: TGTGCCAGCATTACCACCAACGCGGGACAGGGAATAAATGAGCAGTTCTTC

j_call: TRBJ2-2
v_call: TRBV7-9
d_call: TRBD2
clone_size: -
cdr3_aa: CSSSRTGTIIRITGELFF
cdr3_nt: TGTTCCAGCAGCCGAACCGGGACTATCATCAGAATCACCGGGGAGCTGTTTTTT

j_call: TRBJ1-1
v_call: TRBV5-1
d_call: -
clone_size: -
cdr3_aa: CASSLGGESFF
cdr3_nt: TGCGCCAGCAGCTTGGGTGGGGAGAGTTTCTTT

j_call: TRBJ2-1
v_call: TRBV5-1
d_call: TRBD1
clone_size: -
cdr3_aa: CASRITGAPYNEQFF
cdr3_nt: TGCGCCAGCCGTATTACAGGGGCCCCCTACAATGAGCAGTTCTTC

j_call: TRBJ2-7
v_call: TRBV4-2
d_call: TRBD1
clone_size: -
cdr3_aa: CASSPGTGSYEQYF
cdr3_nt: TGTGCCAGCTCCCCCGGGACAGGGAGTTACGAGCAGTACTTC

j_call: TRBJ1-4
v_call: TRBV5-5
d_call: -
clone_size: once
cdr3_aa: CASSLAGNEKLFF
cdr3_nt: TGTGCCAGCAGCTTGGCCGGTAATGAAAAACTGTTTTTT

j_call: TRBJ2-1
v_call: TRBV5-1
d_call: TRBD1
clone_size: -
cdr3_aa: CASSFDRGQYNEQFF
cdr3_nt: TGCGCCAGCAGCTTCGACAGGGGGCAATACAATGAGCAGTTCTTC

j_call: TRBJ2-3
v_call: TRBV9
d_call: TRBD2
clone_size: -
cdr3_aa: CASSVVTSGRAHTQYF
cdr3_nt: TGTGCCAGCAGCGTAGTGACTAGCGGGAGGGCCCATACGCAGTATTTT

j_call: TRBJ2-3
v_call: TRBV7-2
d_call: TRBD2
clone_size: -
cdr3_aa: CASSLARLAGGPSTDTQYF
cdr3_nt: TGTGCCAGCAGCTTAGCGCGGCTAGCGGGAGGGCCTAGCACAGATACGCAGTATTTT

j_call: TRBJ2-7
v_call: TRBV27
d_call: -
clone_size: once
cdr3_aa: CASSSSSAEQYF
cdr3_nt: TGTGCCAGCAGTTCCTCTAGTGCCGAGCAGTACTTC

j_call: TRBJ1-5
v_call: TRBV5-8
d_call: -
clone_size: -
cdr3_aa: CASSLDTFSPQPQHF
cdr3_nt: TGTGCCAGCAGCTTGGACACCTTTTCCCCTCAGCCCCAGCATTTT

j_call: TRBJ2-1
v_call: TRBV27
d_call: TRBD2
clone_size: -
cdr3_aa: CASSPGLAVINEQFF
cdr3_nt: TGTGCCAGCAGCCCCGGACTAGCGGTTATCAATGAGCAGTTCTTC

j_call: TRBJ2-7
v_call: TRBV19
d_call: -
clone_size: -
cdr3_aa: CASSSGAAYEQYF
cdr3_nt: TGTGCCAGTAGTAGCGGCGCTGCCTACGAGCAGTACTTC

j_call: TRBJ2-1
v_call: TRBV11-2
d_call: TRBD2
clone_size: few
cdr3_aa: CASSSGTDGGTGSEQFF
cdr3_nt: TGTGCCAGCAGCTCCGGGACCGACGGGGGGACCGGGAGTGAGCAGTTCTTC

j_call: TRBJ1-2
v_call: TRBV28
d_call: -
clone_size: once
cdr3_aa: CASRGGYGYTF
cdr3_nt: TGTGCCAGCAGGGGGGGCTATGGCTACACCTTC

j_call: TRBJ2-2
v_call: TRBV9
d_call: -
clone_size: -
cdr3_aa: CASSSRSLGAGNTGELFF
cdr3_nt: TGTGCCAGCAGCTCCCGTAGTTTGGGGGCAGGGAACACCGGGGAGCTGTTTTTT

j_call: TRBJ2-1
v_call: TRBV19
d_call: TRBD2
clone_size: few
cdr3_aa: CASSIFGGSGRSYNEQFF
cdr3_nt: TGTGCCAGTAGTATATTCGGTGGTAGCGGGAGGTCCTACAATGAGCAGTTCTTC